These 3 T cell receptor beta chains were sequenced from one sample in a study of blood T cell repertoires in COVID-19. Using immunoSEQ multiplex PCR, the repertoire was profiled, and TCRdb retains in-frame clones only, with some absent. The table shows about 360,000 clones, with approximately 86% occurring only once. The sequenced sample consisted of peripheral blood. The origin of the receptors is a woman aged 55-70 years with COVID-19, enrolled during active disease.

The gene calls are TRBV10-1 and TRBJ1-2, with a possible D match to TRBD1 (5 bases). Germline values: CDR1 WNHNN, CDR2 SYGVQD (reference sequence). Trimming took off 0 bases at V and 1 base at J, with 21 bases between the two ends. CDR3 length: 19 residues. The CDR3, as DNA: TGCGCCAGCAGTGAGTCAGGAGAGGGACTCATTAGCATTAACTATGGCTACACCTTC. As protein: CASSESGEGLISINYGYTF.

Only one count was recorded for this clone. The chain uses TRBV4-3 and TRBJ1-5; 12 positions match TRBD1. V lost 3 bases, J lost 9 bases, and 6 bases stayed unmatched. The CDR3 extends over 15 amino acids. The germline V gene encodes CDR1 LGHNA and CDR2 YSLEER. Here the CDR3 DNA reads TGCGCCAGCAGCCATAGGGACAGGGGGCGGTGGCCCCAGCATTTT. Translating it yields CASSHRDRGRWPQHF.

J is TRBJ1-4 and V is TRBV14, with unresolved D. Trimming removed 5 bases from V and 8 bases from J, with 6 bases in between. CDR3 size: 11 residues. Germline-derived CDR1 and CDR2 are SGHDN and FVKESK. Here the CDR3 reads CASSVREKLFF. The CDR3 DNA is TGTGCCAGCAGCGTACGGGAAAAACTGTTTTTT.